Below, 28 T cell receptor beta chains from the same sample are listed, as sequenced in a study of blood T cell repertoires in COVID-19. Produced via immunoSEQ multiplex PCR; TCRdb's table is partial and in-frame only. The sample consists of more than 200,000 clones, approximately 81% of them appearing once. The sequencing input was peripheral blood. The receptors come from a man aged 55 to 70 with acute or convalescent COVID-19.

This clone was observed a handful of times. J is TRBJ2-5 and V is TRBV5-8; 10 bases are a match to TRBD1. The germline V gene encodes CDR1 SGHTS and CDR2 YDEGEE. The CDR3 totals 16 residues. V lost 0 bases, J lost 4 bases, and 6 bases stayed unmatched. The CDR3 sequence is CASSLVVTGGLETQYF. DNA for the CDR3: TGTGCCAGCAGCTTGGTAGTGACAGGGGGCTTAGAGACCCAGTACTTC.

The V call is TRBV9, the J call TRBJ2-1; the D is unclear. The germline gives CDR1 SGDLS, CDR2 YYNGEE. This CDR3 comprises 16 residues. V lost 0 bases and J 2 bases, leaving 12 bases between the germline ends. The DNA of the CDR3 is TGTGCCAGCAGCGTAGGGGTATACCAGGCCTACAATGAGCAGTTCTTC. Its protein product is CASSVGVYQAYNEQFF.

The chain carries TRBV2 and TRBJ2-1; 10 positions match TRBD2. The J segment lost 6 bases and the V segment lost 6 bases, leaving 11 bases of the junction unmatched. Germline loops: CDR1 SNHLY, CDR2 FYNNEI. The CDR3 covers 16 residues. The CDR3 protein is CASRHWTSGLGNEQFF. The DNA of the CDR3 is TGTGCCAGCAGGCATTGGACTAGCGGTTTGGGCAATGAGCAGTTCTTC.

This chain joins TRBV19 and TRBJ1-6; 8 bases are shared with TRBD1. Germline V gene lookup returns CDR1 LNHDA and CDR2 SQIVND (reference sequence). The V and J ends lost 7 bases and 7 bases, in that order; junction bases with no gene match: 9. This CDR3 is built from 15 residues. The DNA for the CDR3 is TGTGCCAGTACACCTCAGGACAGGGAAAATTCACCCCTCCACTTT. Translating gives CASTPQDRENSPLHF.

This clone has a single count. In nucleotides, the CDR3 is TGTGCCATCAGATCCGGGACTAGCGGGTTTTACAATGAGCAGTTCTTC. Protein: CAIRSGTSGFYNEQFF. The V and J genes are TRBV10-3 and TRBJ2-1; 12 positions match TRBD2. After removal of 6 bases from V and 4 bases from J, the junction contained 7 bases not matched to a gene. This CDR3 contains 16 residues. Per germline, CDR1 ENHRY and CDR2 SYGVKD.

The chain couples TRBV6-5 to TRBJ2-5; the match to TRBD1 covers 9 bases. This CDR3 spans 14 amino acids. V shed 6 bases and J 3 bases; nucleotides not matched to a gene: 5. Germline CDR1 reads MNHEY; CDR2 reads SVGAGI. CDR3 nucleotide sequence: TGTGCCAGCAGGGACTGGACAGGGGAAGAGACCCAGTACTTC. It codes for CASRDWTGEETQYF.

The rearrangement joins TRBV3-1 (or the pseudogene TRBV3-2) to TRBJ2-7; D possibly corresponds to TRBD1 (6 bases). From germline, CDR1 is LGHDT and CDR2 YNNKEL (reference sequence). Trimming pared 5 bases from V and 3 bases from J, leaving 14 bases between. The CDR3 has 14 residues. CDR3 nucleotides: TGTGCCAGCAGCGTAGGACAGTTAAACTACGAGCAGTACTTC. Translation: CASSVGQLNYEQYF.

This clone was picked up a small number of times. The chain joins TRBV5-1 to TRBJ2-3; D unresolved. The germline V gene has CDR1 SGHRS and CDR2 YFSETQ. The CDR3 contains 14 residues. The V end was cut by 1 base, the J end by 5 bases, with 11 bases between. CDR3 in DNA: TGCGCCAGCAGCTTGCGGAGTTTAGGAGATACGCAGTATTTT. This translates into CASSLRSLGDTQYF.

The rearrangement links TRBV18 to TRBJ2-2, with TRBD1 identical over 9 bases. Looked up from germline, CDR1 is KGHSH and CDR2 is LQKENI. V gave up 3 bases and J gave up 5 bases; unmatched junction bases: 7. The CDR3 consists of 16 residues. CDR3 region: CASSPQQGAETGELFF. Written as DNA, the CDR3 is TGTGCCAGCTCACCCCAACAGGGGGCCGAAACCGGGGAGCTGTTTTTT.

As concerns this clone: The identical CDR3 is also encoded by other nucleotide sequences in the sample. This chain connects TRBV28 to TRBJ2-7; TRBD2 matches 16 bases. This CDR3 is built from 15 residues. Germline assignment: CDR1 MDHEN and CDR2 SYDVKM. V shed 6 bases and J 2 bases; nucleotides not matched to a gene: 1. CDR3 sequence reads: CASRGTSGRAYEQYF. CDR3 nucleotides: TGTGCCAGCAGGGGGACTAGCGGGAGGGCCTACGAGCAGTACTTC. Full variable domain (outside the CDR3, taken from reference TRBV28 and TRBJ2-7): DVKVTQSSRYLVKRTGEKVFLECVQDMDHENMFWYRQDPGLGLRLIYFSYDVKMKEKGDIPEGYSVSREKKERFSLILESASTNQTSMYLCASRGTSGRAYEQYFGPGTRLTVT.

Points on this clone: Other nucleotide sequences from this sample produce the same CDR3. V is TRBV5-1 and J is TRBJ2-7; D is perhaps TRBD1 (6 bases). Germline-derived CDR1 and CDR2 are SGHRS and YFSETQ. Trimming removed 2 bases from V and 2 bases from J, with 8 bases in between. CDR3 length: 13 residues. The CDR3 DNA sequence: TGCGCCAGCAGCTTCCAGGGGACCTACGAGCAGTACTTC. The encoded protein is CASSFQGTYEQYF.

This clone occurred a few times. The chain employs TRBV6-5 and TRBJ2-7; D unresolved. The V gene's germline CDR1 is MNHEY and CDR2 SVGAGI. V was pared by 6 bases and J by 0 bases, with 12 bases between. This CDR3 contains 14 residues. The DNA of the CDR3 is TGTGCCAGCAGGAAACAGAGCTTCTCCTACGAGCAGTACTTC. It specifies CASRKQSFSYEQYF.

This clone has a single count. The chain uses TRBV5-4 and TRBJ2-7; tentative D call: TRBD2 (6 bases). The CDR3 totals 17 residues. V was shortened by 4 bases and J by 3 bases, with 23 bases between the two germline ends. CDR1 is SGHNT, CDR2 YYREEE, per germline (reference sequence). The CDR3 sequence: CASSLAGSGYRVYEQYF. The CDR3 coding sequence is TGTGCCAGCAGCCTGGCGGGGTCTGGGTATAGGGTCTACGAGCAGTACTTC.

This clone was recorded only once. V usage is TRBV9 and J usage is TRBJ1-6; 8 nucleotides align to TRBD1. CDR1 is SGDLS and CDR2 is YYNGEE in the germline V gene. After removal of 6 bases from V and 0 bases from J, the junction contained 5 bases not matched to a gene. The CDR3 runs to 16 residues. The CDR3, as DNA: TGTGCCAGCACCCGGACAGGGAGCTCCTATAATTCACCCCTCCACTTT. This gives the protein CASTRTGSSYNSPLHF. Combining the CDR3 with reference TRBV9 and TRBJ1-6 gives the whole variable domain DSGVTQTPKHLITATGQRVTLRCSPRSGDLSVYWYQQSLDQGLQFLIQYYNGEERAKGNILERFSAQQFPDLHSELNLSSLELGDSALYFCASTRTGSSYNSPLHFGNGTRLTVT.

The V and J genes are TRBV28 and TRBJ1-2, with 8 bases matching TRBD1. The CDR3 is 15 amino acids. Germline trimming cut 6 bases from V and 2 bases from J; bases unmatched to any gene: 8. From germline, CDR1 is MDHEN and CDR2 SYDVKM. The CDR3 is CASRGDRRFNYGYTF. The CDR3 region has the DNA TGTGCCAGCAGGGGGGACAGGAGGTTCAACTATGGCTACACCTTC.

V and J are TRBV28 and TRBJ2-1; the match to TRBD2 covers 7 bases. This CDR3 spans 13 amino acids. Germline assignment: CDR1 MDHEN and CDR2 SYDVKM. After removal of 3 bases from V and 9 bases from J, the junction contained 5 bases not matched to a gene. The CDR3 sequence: CASSFAGVLEQFF. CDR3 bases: TGTGCCAGCAGTTTCGCGGGAGTGCTTGAGCAGTTCTTC.

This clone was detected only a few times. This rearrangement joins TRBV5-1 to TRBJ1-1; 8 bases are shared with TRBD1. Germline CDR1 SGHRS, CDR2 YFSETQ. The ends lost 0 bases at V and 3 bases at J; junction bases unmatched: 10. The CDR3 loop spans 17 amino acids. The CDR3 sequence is CASSLDRGRELDTEAFF. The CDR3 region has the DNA TGCGCCAGCAGCTTGGACAGGGGGAGGGAATTGGACACTGAAGCTTTCTTT.

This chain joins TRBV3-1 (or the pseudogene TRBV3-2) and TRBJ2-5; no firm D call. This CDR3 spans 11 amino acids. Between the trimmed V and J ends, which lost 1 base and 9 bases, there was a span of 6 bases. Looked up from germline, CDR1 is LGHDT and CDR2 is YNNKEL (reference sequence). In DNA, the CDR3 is TGTGCCAGCAGCCAAGCTCGGGCCCAGTACTTC. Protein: CASSQARAQYF.

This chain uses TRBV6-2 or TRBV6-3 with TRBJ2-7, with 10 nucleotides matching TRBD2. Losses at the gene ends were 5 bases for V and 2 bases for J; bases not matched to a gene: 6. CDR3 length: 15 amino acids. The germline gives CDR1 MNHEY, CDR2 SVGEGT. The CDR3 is CASSHSGGPTYEQYF. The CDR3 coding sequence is TGTGCCAGCAGTCATAGCGGGGGGCCTACCTACGAGCAGTACTTC.

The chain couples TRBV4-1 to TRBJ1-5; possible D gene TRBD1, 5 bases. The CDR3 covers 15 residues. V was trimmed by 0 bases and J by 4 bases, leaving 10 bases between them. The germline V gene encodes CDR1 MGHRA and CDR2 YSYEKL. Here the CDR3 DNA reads TGCGCCAGCAGCCAAGATTGGGCAGGGAATCAGCCCCAGCATTTT. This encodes CASSQDWAGNQPQHF.

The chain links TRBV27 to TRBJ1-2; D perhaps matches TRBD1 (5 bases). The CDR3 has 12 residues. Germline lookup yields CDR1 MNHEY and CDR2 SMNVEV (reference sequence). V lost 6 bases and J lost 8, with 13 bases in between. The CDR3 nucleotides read TGTGCCAGCAGAACCGGGACTCAGGGCTACACCTTC. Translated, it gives CASRTGTQGYTF.

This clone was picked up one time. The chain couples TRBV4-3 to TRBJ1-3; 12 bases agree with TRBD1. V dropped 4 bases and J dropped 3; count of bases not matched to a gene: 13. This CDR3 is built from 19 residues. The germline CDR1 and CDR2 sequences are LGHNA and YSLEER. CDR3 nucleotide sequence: TGCGCCAGCAGCCCGAGTGGAGGGACAGGGGGCGCAGTTGGAAACACCATATATTTT. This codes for CASSPSGGTGGAVGNTIYF.

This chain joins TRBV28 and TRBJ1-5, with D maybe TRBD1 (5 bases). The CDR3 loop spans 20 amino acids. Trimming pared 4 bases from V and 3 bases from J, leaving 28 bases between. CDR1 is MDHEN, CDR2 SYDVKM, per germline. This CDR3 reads CASSSLIEEGPRGDNQPQHF. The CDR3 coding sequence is TGTGCCAGCAGTTCCTTGATTGAAGAAGGGCCCCGGGGGGACAATCAGCCCCAGCATTTT.

The CDR3 region is CASSSAGQGDTGELFF. The DNA for the CDR3 is TGTGCCAGCAGCTCGGCGGGACAGGGTGACACCGGGGAGCTGTTTTTT. The chain is built from TRBV2 and TRBJ2-2; the match to TRBD1 covers 9 bases. Looked up from germline, CDR1 is SNHLY and CDR2 is FYNNEI. The CDR3 is made up of 16 amino acids. With V trimmed by 6 bases and J by 3 bases, 8 bases remained unmatched.

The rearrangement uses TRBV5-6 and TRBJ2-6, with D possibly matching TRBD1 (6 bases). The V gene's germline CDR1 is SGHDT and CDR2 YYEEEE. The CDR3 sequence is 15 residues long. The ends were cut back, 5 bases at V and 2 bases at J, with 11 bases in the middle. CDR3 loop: CASRLQGAGANVLTF. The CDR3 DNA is TGTGCCAGCAGGTTACAGGGCGCTGGGGCCAACGTCCTGACTTTC.

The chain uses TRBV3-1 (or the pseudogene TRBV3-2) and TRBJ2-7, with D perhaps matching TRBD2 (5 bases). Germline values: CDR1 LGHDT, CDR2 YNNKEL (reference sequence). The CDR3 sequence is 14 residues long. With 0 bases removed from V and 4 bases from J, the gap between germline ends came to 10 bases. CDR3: CASSQDLGLYEQYF. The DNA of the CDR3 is TGTGCCAGCAGCCAAGACCTAGGACTTTACGAGCAGTACTTC.

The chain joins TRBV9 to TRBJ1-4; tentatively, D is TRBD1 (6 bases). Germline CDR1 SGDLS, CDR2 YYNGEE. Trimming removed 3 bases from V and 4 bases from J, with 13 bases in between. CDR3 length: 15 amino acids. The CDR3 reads CASSGRDKLNEKLFF. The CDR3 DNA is TGTGCCAGCAGCGGCCGGGACAAACTTAATGAAAAACTGTTTTTT.

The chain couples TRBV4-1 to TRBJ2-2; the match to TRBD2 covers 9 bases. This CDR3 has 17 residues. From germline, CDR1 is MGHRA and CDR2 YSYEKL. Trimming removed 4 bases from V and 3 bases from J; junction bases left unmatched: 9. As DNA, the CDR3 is TGCGCCAGCAGCCCTGTGCGGGGGGGCCGGGACACCGGGGAGCTGTTTTTT. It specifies CASSPVRGGRDTGELFF.